A single T cell receptor (beta chain) is shown here with its context. The DNA is left out, because the CDR3 cannot be placed on it with certainty; the CDR3 is given as TCRdb lists it. The record originates from a study of blood T cell repertoires in COVID-19. For the study at large: Researchers got acute and convalescent COVID-19 samples from the United States, Italy and Spain. The cDNA or gDNA used as material had been derived from T cells, B-cell-depleted T cells, or PBMCs.

The germline gives CDR1 LGHDT, CDR2 YNNKEL (reference sequence). The CDR3 is made up of 13 amino acids, end residues included. Per the original data handling: Cell counts per sample came from amplifying reference gene primers. Data came from immunoSEQ multiplex PCR; TCRdb stores just in-frame clones and leaves some out. V and J calls plus clone size are reproduced from that table; the DNA served to infer D and trimming. Of around 97,000 clones listed, more than 75% are singletons. The sequenced sample was peripheral blood. The source of this sequence is a human donor in a cohort sampled during active COVID-19. V and J are TRBV3-1 (or the pseudogene TRBV3-2) and TRBJ2-3; the DNA was not compared with TRBD2, the D call given in the table. The CDR3 loop is CASSQVGEGSEYF.